This T cell receptor (beta chain) was captured in a study of patients and donors after allogeneic stem cell transplantation. TCRdb redid the calling of the RT-PCR reads with MiXCR, one entry per CDR3 protein. The table lists over 350,000 distinct CDR3 sequences, approximately 16% of them singletons. This clonotype was counted a single time. Per the germline V gene, CDR1 is SGHTA and CDR2 is FQGNSA. V dropped 5 bases and J dropped 5; count of bases not matched to a gene: 11. The CDR3 runs to 15 residues. This chain joins TRBV7-2 and TRBJ1-2, with TRBD1 identical over 7 bases. This TCR came from a human donor who was either an allogeneic HSCT recipient or a stem cell or donor lymphocyte infusion donor (not recorded which). It is not recorded whose cells these are; they may come from a transplant donor. Sequencing was performed on blood, either unsorted or a sorted T cell fraction (not recorded which). The CDR3 bases are TGTGCCAGCAGCGAGCGGACAGGACCTGGATATGGCTACACCTTC. It is translated as CASSERTGPGYGYTF.